The 27 T cell receptor beta chains reported below all come from one sample, sequenced in a study of blood T cell repertoires in COVID-19 (dated by TCRdb to 2019 to 2021). Libraries were built with the immunoSEQ multiplex PCR assay. In its TCRdb copy, this immuneACCESS table keeps in-frame sequences only and misses some clones. Where compared with another copy, unresolved V genes explain less than half of these, and the others have no known cause. This sample gives about 400,000 clones in total; around 89% of them show up just once. The ten largest clones take up about 4.3% of the sample. Material: peripheral blood. These receptors were taken from a woman aged 30 to 39 with acute or convalescent COVID-19.

CDR3 sequence: CASSFSDTQYF. The DNA for the CDR3 is TGTGCCAGCAGTTTCTCAGATACGCAGTATTTT. The J gene is TRBJ2-3, the V gene TRBV28; no reliable D call. V dropped 3 bases and J dropped 4 bases, with 2 bases sitting between them. From germline, CDR1 is MDHEN and CDR2 SYDVKM. This CDR3 contains 11 residues.

The chain couples TRBV6-1 to TRBJ1-6, with TRBD1 matching over 8 bases. The CDR3 spans 19 residues. The ends lost 0 bases at V and 9 bases at J; junction bases unmatched: 16. Germline values: CDR1 MNHNS, CDR2 SASEGT. CDR3 sequence (DNA): TGTGCCAGCAGTGAAGCGCTTCGGGGGACAGGTCGGGGAGGTTCACCCCTCCACTTT. It yields the protein CASSEALRGTGRGGSPLHF.

V usage is TRBV19 and J usage is TRBJ2-1; TRBD2 aligns across 7 bases. V gave up 1 base and J gave up 4 bases; unmatched junction bases: 4. Germline CDR1 reads LNHDA; CDR2 reads SQIVND (reference sequence). The CDR3 runs 15 residues. CDR3 protein: CASSIGGGDYNEQFF. DNA for the CDR3: TGTGCCAGTAGTATAGGTGGGGGGGATTACAATGAGCAGTTCTTC.

The V call is TRBV30, the J call TRBJ1-5, with D tentatively TRBD1 (5 bases). Trimming took off 2 bases at V and 0 bases at J, with 17 bases between the two ends. Germline CDR1 is GTSNPN and CDR2 is SVGIG (reference sequence). The CDR3 has 17 amino acids. The CDR3 coding sequence is TGTGCCTGGAGTCTAAGGGGTAGGTTCGTTAGCAATCAGCCCCAGCATTTT. Its translation: CAWSLRGRFVSNQPQHF.

V is TRBV6-5 and J is TRBJ2-5, with 16 bases fitting TRBD2. The ends lost 4 bases at V and 7 bases at J; junction bases unmatched: 6. The CDR3 runs to 16 residues. Germline CDR1 is MNHEY and CDR2 is SVGAGI. This CDR3 reads CASSSAGTSGGGTQYF. The CDR3 DNA reads as TGTGCCAGCAGTTCCGCCGGGACTAGCGGGGGGGGGACCCAGTACTTC.

The chain carries TRBV6-6 and TRBJ1-4; D gene ambiguous. This CDR3 region has 16 residues. V dropped 5 bases and J dropped 5 bases, with 18 bases sitting between them. CDR1 is MNHNY and CDR2 is SVGAGI in the germline V gene (reference sequence). CDR3: CASSLSPGRENEKLFF. Here the CDR3 DNA reads TGTGCCAGCAGTCTTTCCCCCGGGAGAGAAAATGAAAAACTGTTTTTT.

The gene calls are TRBV7-3 and TRBJ2-3; weak D call: TRBD2 (6 bases). This CDR3 comprises 14 residues. CDR1 is SGHTA, CDR2 FQGTGA, per germline. Trimming took off 5 bases at V and 4 bases at J, with 13 bases between the two ends. The CDR3 reads CASSSVGGSDTQYF. CDR3 bases: TGTGCCAGCAGCAGCGTGGGGGGATCAGATACGCAGTATTTT.

V gene TRBV28 combines with J gene TRBJ2-5; the match to TRBD2 covers 7 bases. The J segment lost 2 bases and the V segment lost 4 bases, leaving 7 bases of the junction unmatched. The CDR3 sequence is 15 residues long. Per germline, CDR1 MDHEN and CDR2 SYDVKM. The CDR3 DNA reads as TGTGCCAGCAGTTCCGTCGGGCGGGGGCAAGAGACCCAGTACTTC. This translates into CASSSVGRGQETQYF.

This chain uses TRBV3-1 (or the pseudogene TRBV3-2) with TRBJ1-2, with D possibly being TRBD1 (5 bases). The V end lost 0 bases, the J end lost 4 bases, and 9 bases lay between the germline ends. The CDR3 contains 14 residues. The germline gives CDR1 LGHDT, CDR2 YNNKEL (reference sequence). The CDR3 nucleotides read TGTGCCAGCAGCCAAGATCTGCAGGGCTATGGCTACACCTTC. Translated, it gives CASSQDLQGYGYTF.

This clone was picked up one time. The chain carries TRBV27 and TRBJ2-1, with D maybe TRBD1 (6 bases). This CDR3 is 15 amino acids long. CDR1 MNHEY and CDR2 SMNVEV come from the germline V gene (reference sequence). Trimming took 5 bases from V and 2 from J, leaving 13 bases between them. The CDR3 DNA sequence: TGTGCCAGCAGTCCGGGACAAGCTCCCTACAATGAGCAGTTCTTC. Its translation: CASSPGQAPYNEQFF.

The chain has TRBV7-6 and TRBJ2-7, with 8 bases aligning to TRBD2. Germline V gene sequence: CDR1 SGHVS, CDR2 FNYEAQ. Germline trimming cut 3 bases from V and 2 bases from J; bases unmatched to any gene: 9. This CDR3 is 16 amino acids long. The CDR3 DNA follows: TGTGCCAGCAGCTTTACGGCGGGGGGCGGAACCTACGAGCAGTACTTC. Translation gives CASSFTAGGGTYEQYF.

The chain combines TRBV5-1 with TRBJ1-3; TRBD1 agrees at 9 bases. Germline V gene data show CDR1 as SGHRS and CDR2 as YFSETQ. The junction had 2 bases not matched to a gene; V was cut back by 4 bases and J by 3 bases. The CDR3 extends over 14 amino acids. The CDR3 sequence is CASSGGQGGNTIYF. The CDR3, as DNA: TGCGCCAGCAGCGGGGGACAGGGTGGAAACACCATATATTTT. The variable domain in full, completed from reference TRBV5-1 and TRBJ1-3, reads KAGVTQTPRYLIKTRGQQVTLSCSPISGHRSVSWYQQTPGQGLQFLFEYFSETQRNKGNFPGRFSGRQFSNSRSEMNVSTLELGDSALYLCASSGGQGGNTIYFGEGSWLTVV.

The V and J genes are TRBV12-3 or TRBV12-4 and TRBJ2-5; D possibly corresponds to TRBD2 (6 bases). The CDR3 sequence is 12 residues long. V shed 2 bases and J shed 6 bases, with 7 bases lying between them. DNA of the CDR3: TGTGCCAGCAGTTTACGGGAGCAGACCCAGTACTTC. Its protein product is CASSLREQTQYF.

This chain uses TRBV20-1 with TRBJ1-2, with 7 bases aligning to TRBD1. The CDR3 is 12 residues long. Germline lookup yields CDR1 DFQATT and CDR2 SNEGSKA (reference sequence). Trimming cost V 4 bases and J 6 bases; bases outside gene matches: 5. The CDR3 DNA is TGCAGTGCTACTGACAGGGTTGATGGCTACACCTTC. As protein: CSATDRVDGYTF.

In regard to this clone: This specimen includes other DNA sequences encoding the same CDR3. The V gene is TRBV6-5, the J gene TRBJ1-5; the match to TRBD1 covers 9 bases. This CDR3 has 13 amino acids. Trimming cost V 5 bases and J 7 bases; bases outside gene matches: 3. The germline V gene has CDR1 MNHEY and CDR2 SVGAGI. In DNA, the CDR3 is TGTGCCAGCAGTAGGACAGGGGACCAGCCCCAGCATTTT. It is translated as CASSRTGDQPQHF.

The V call is TRBV6-5, the J call TRBJ1-6; no clear D gene. V was pared by 4 bases and J by 10 bases, with 11 bases between. The CDR3 consists of 13 residues. Looked up from germline, CDR1 is MNHEY and CDR2 is SVGAGI. CDR3 in DNA: TGTGCCAGCAGTTTCCCGGGATCCTCACCCCTCCACTTT. Its protein product is CASSFPGSSPLHF.

The chain links TRBV15 to TRBJ2-4; 9 bases are a match to TRBD1. The CDR3 is made up of 15 amino acids. CDR1 is LNHNV, CDR2 YYDKDF, per germline (reference sequence). J was trimmed by 7 bases and V by 4 bases; bases with no gene match: 8. DNA of the CDR3: TGTGCCACCAGCAATACAGGGGGCGCGGGCAACATTCAGTACTTC. The encoded protein is CATSNTGGAGNIQYF.

The V gene is TRBV11-2, the J gene TRBJ1-5; 8 nucleotides agree with TRBD1. Germline assignment: CDR1 SGHAT and CDR2 FQNNGV. The CDR3 totals 15 residues. V lost 4 bases, J lost 4 bases, and 6 bases stayed unmatched. CDR3 loop: CASSSGQGPNQPQHF. Written as DNA, the CDR3 is TGTGCCAGCAGCTCCGGACAGGGACCAAATCAGCCCCAGCATTTT.

This clone turned up a few times. The V call is TRBV29-1, the J call TRBJ1-2; D is undetermined. CDR1 is SQVTM and CDR2 is ANQGSEA in the germline V gene. Trimming left V 4 bases short and J 3 bases short, with 12 bases between. This CDR3 comprises 13 residues. The CDR3: CSVVEGGDYGYTF. Written as DNA, the CDR3 is TGCAGCGTTGTCGAGGGTGGTGACTATGGCTACACCTTC.

The count of this clone is one. The V and J genes are TRBV4-1 and TRBJ2-7, with 10 nucleotides matching TRBD1. CDR1 is MGHRA and CDR2 is YSYEKL in the germline V gene. The V gene end was trimmed by 0 bases and the J gene end by 2 bases; junction bases not matched to a gene: 4. The CDR3 totals 16 residues. The CDR3 DNA sequence: TGCGCCAGCAGCCAAGATTCAGGGACAGGGGCCTACGAGCAGTACTTC. It specifies CASSQDSGTGAYEQYF.

This chain connects TRBV25-1 to TRBJ1-1; D perhaps matches TRBD1 (5 bases). The germline V gene has CDR1 MGHDK and CDR2 SYGVNS. The CDR3 has 14 residues. V shed 7 bases and J shed 4 bases, with 16 bases lying between them. CDR3 sequence: CASTGGGSGTEAFF. CDR3 coding DNA: TGTGCCAGCACCGGCGGGGGGTCGGGCACTGAAGCTTTCTTT.

V and J are TRBV6-5 and TRBJ1-1; D unresolved. The CDR3 sequence is 12 residues long. Germline lookup yields CDR1 MNHEY and CDR2 SVGAGI. Trimming shortened V by 6 bases and J by 8 bases, and 13 bases separated the two germline ends. The CDR3 sequence: CASRPALEEAFF. The CDR3 DNA is TGTGCCAGCAGACCCGCCTTAGAAGAAGCTTTCTTT.

This chain joins TRBV19 and TRBJ1-3; tentative D call: TRBD1 (6 bases). Germline CDR1 is LNHDA and CDR2 is SQIVND (reference sequence). Trimming pared 6 bases from V and 2 bases from J, leaving 20 bases between. The CDR3 is made up of 17 amino acids. In DNA, the CDR3 is TGTGCCAGTAGAAGTCCGTTGGGGGCAGGGCCTGGAAACACCATATATTTT. It encodes CASRSPLGAGPGNTIYF.

This sequence joins TRBV6-5 and TRBJ1-1; D is undetermined. V lost 2 bases to trimming and J lost 4 bases, with 11 bases between them. Germline V gene lookup returns CDR1 MNHEY and CDR2 SVGAGI. CDR3 length: 14 amino acids. In nucleotides, the CDR3 is TGTGCCAGCAGTTACGGTACGGTAACCACTGAAGCTTTCTTT. Translating it yields CASSYGTVTTEAFF.

The genes are TRBV24-1 and TRBJ2-1; the D gene is possibly TRBD1 (6 bases). The CDR3 runs to 14 residues. Germline CDR1 is KGHDR and CDR2 is SFDVKD. V lost 1 base and J lost 5, with 8 bases in between. DNA for the CDR3: TGTGCCACCAGTGATTTTGGACAGAACAATGAGCAGTTCTTC. Translation: CATSDFGQNNEQFF.

CDR3 protein: CASRPGTDSYEQYF. CDR3 bases: TGTGCCAGCAGACCCGGCACAGATTCCTACGAGCAGTACTTC. The chain combines TRBV6-6 with TRBJ2-7; D is ambiguous. Trimming left V 6 bases short and J 1 base short, with 13 bases between. Germline V lookup: CDR1 MNHNY, CDR2 SVGAGI (reference sequence). CDR3 size: 14 residues.

The CDR3 region has the DNA TGTGCCAGCAGTCCACGACAGGGGAATCTGGACGAGCAGTACTTC. Amino acid sequence: CASSPRQGNLDEQYF. The V call is TRBV6-5, the J call TRBJ2-7; 8 bases align to TRBD1. CDR1 and CDR2 from the germline V gene are MNHEY and SVGAGI. The V gene end was trimmed by 5 bases and the J gene end by 5 bases; junction bases not matched to a gene: 11. This CDR3 has 15 residues.